This TCR beta chain came from a study of technical replicates of blood from a few donors. Repertoires were generated with immunoSEQ multiplex PCR, while TCRdb's copy carries only in-frame clones and drops some. In the table there are around 83,000 clones, approximately 93% of which are singletons. Germline CDR1 is LNHDA and CDR2 is SQIVND (reference sequence). Losses at the gene ends were 3 bases for V and 6 bases for J; bases not matched to a gene: 14. CDR3 size: 17 residues. This clone was seen only once. Sequencing used T cells isolated from PBMCs. This rearrangement joins TRBV19 to TRBJ1-5; 7 bases map to TRBD1. The sequence was collected from a human donor in good health. CDR3 amino acids: CASSMDLTGFGGQPQHF. In DNA form, the CDR3 reads TGTGCCAGTAGTATGGATTTGACAGGGTTCGGGGGTCAGCCCCAGCATTTT. Full variable domain (outside the CDR3, taken from reference TRBV19 and TRBJ1-5): DGGITQSPKYLFRKEGQNVTLSCEQNLNHDAMYWYRQDPGQGLRLIYYSQIVNDFQKGDIAEGYSVSREKKESFPLTVTSAQKNPTAFYLCASSMDLTGFGGQPQHFGDGTRLSIL.